Listed below are T cell receptor beta chains from one sample, sequenced in a study of blood T cell repertoires in COVID-19. Assay: immunoSEQ multiplex PCR; the TCRdb copy retains only in-frame clones and omits some. The sample yields 85,000 to 110,000 clones, around 89% seen once. The sample was peripheral blood. All receptors derive from a woman aged 60-70 years with acute or convalescent COVID-19. Each CDR3 is given without its conserved first and last residue. Fields, in order: D gene, V gene, CDR3 protein. The D gene is left open where the match is weak.

D: -; V: TRBV15; CDR3: ATSRDYDTARGYT
D: -; V: TRBV29-1; CDR3: SALSEETQY
D: -; V: TRBV18; CDR3: ASSPQRETEAF
D: TRBD1; V: TRBV5-1; CDR3: ASSLTTGGTQPQH
D: TRBD1; V: TRBV6-1; CDR3: ASSDRGINEKLF
D: -; V: TRBV5-1; CDR3: ASSPEGGRNQPQH
D: -; V: TRBV5-1; CDR3: ASRMRINTDTQY
D: -; V: TRBV5-5; CDR3: ASSLAQVAGNTIY
D: -; V: TRBV7-9; CDR3: ASSSNRAGANVLT
D: TRBD1; V: TRBV5-6; CDR3: ASSLSGTGENIQY
D: -; V: TRBV30; CDR3: AWSEDSGFTDTQY
D: TRBD1; V: TRBV19; CDR3: ASRVGRGRAEKLF